The T cell receptor beta chain described here comes from a study of Tregs in tolerant kidney transplant recipients. Study results and caveats: Donor-specific Treg expansion exceeded global Treg expansion in tolerant patients, suggesting antigen drive. The most relevant donor-specific Treg TCRbeta repertoire apparently came from expansion with activated donor B cells. Biological reproducibility was not directly addressed in this study.

Related graft donors supplied nonmyeloablative bone marrow transplants, and mixed chimerism was transient. This clone is called large based on its frequency. Its antigen remains unidentified. The sequenced fragment ends 3 residues before the CDR3 boundary, so the rest is inferred from the germline J gene. Other DNA variants within this sample encode the same CDR3. Clones were sequenced by immunoSEQ multiplex PCR, and TCRdb holds only the in-frame ones, with some missing. The data show about 16,000 clones, and the top ten clones hold less than 4%. This CDR3 spans 14 amino acids. The V and J ends lost 3 bases and 1 base, in that order; junction bases with no gene match: 3. Germline CDR1 and CDR2: SGHRS and YFSETQ.

The sequencing used CD4+ T cells from blood (PBMCs), collected 12 months after the transplant. This clonotype was obtained from a human patient who received a combined kidney and bone marrow transplant. The graft donor may have contributed some T cells. The V call is TRBV5-1, the J call TRBJ1-1; 7 bases map to TRBD1. CDR3 DNA (partial): TGCGCCAGCAGCTCGGGACAGCCGAACACTGAA. The encoded protein is CASSSGQPNTE. The complete CDR3 sequence is CASSSGQPNTEAFF.